The clone carrying this T cell receptor (beta chain) was observed a few times. With random hexamers, reverse transcription was performed on about 0.45 to 1 ug of RNA. TCRdb used MiXCR to reprocess the immunoSEQ multiplex PCR reads, holding one entry per CDR3 protein. Of about 200,000 distinct CDR3 sequences listed, 95% are singletons. The sample is drawn from a study of CD8 T cells in Susac syndrome. Trimming pared 6 bases from V and 5 bases from J, leaving 7 bases between. The V gene's germline CDR1 is SGHAT and CDR2 FQNNGV. The CDR3 totals 11 residues. The V call is TRBV11-2, the J call TRBJ1-1; D perhaps matches TRBD1 (5 bases). Sequenced: CD4+ T cells from PBMCs. This clonotype was obtained from a human donor in good health. This CDR3 is CASRRGTEAFF. DNA for the CDR3: TGTGCCAGCAGGCGGGGGACTGAAGCTTTCTTT. Looking up the rest from reference TRBV11-2 and TRBJ1-1 gives the full variable domain: EAGVAQSPRYKIIEKRQSVAFWCNPISGHATLYWYQQILGQGPKLLIQFQNNGVVDDSQLPKDRFSAERLKGVDSTLKIQPAKLEDSAVYLCASRRGTEAFFGQGTRLTVV.